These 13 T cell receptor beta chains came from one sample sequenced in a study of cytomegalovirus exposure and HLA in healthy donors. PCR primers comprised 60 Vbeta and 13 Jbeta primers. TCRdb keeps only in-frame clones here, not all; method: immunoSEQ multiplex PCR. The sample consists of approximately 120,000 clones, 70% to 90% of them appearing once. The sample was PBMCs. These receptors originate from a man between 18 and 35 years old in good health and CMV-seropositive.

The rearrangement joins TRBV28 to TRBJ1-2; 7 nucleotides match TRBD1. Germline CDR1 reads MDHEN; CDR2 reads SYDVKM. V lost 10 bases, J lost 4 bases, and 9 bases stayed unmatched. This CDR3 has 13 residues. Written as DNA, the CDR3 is TGTGCCACCAACCTCGACAGGGTCTATGGCTACACCTTC. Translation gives CATNLDRVYGYTF.

The CDR3 region is CASSYWEGRYTGELFF. In DNA form, the CDR3 reads TGTGCCAGCAGTTACTGGGAGGGGAGGTACACCGGGGAGCTGTTTTTT. The gene calls are TRBV6-5 and TRBJ2-2, with TRBD2 matching over 7 bases. After removal of 1 base from V and 3 bases from J, the junction contained 5 bases not matched to a gene. The V gene's germline CDR1 is MNHEY and CDR2 SVGAGI. The CDR3 runs 16 residues.

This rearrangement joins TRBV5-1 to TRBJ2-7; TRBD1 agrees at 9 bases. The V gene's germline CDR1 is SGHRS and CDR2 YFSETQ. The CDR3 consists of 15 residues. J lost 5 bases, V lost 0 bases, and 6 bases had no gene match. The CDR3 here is CASSLGWDRVHEQYF. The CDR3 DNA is TGCGCCAGCAGCTTGGGCTGGGACAGGGTCCACGAGCAGTACTTC.

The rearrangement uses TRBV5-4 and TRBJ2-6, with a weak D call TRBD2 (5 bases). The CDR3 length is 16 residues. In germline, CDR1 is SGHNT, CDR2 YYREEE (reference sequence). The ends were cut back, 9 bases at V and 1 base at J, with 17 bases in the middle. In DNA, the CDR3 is TGTGCCACCGAATACAGAGCGGTTTCTGGGGCCAACGTCCTGACTTTC. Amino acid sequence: CATEYRAVSGANVLTF.

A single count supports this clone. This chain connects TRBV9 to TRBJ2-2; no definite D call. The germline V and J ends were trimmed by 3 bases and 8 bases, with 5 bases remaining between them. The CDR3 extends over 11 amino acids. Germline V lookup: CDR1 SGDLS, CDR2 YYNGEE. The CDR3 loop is CASSGRGELFF. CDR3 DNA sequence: TGTGCCAGCAGCGGGCGGGGGGAGCTGTTTTTT.

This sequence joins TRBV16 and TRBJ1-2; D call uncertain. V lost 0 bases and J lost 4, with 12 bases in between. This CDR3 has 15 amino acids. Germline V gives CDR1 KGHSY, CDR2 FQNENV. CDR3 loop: CASSQSGGLGYGYTF. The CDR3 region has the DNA TGTGCCAGCAGCCAATCGGGAGGGTTGGGCTATGGCTACACCTTC.

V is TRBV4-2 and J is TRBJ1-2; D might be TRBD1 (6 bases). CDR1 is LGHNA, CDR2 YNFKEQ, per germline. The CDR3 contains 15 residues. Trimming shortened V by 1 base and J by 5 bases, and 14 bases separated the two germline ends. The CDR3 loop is CASSQGFEGEYGYTF. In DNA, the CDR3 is TGTGCCAGCAGCCAAGGTTTTGAGGGGGAATATGGCTACACCTTC.

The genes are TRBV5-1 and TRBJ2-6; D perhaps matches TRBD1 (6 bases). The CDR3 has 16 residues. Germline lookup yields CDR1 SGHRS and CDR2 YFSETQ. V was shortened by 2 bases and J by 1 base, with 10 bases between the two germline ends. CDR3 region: CASSLEDSSGANVLTF. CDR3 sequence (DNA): TGCGCCAGCAGCTTAGAGGACAGTTCTGGGGCCAACGTCCTGACTTTC. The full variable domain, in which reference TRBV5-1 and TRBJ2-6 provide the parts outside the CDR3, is KAGVTQTPRYLIKTRGQQVTLSCSPISGHRSVSWYQQTPGQGLQFLFEYFSETQRNKGNFPGRFSGRQFSNSRSEMNVSTLELGDSALYLCASSLEDSSGANVLTFGAGSRLTVL.

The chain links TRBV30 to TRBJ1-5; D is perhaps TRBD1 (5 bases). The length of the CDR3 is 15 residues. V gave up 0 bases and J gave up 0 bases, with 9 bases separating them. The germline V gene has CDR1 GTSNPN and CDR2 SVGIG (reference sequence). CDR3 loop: CAWSVKGLSNQPQHF. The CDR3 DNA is TGTGCCTGGAGTGTAAAGGGACTTAGCAATCAGCCCCAGCATTTT. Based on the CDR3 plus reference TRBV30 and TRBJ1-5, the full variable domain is SQTIHQWPATLVQPVGSPLSLECTVEGTSNPNLYWYRQAAGRGLQLLFYSVGIGQISSEVPQNLSASRPQDRQFILSSKKLLLSDSGFYLCAWSVKGLSNQPQHFGDGTRLSIL.

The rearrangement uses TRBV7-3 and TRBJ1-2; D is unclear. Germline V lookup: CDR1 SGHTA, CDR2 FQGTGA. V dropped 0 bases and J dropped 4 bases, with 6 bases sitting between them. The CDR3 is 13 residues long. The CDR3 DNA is TGTGCCAGCAGCTTAACCGGCGGCTATGGCTACACCTTC. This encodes CASSLTGGYGYTF.

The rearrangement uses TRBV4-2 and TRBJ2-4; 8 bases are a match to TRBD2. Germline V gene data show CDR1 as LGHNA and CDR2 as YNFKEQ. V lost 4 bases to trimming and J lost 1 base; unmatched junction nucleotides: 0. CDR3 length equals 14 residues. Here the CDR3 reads CASSPGGAKNIQYF. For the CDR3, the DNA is TGTGCCAGCAGCCCGGGGGGGGCCAAAAACATTCAGTACTTC.

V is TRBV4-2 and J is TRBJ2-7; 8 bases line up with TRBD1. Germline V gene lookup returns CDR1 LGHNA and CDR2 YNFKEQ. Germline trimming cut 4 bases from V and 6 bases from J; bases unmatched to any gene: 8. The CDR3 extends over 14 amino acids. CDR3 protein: CASSLKDRASEQYF. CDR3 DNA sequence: TGTGCCAGCAGCCTAAAGGACAGGGCCTCCGAGCAGTACTTC.

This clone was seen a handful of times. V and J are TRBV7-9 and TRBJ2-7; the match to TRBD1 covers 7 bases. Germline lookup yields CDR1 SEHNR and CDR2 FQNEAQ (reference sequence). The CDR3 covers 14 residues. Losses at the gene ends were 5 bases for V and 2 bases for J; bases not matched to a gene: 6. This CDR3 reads CASSQDRVAYEQYF. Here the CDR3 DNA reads TGTGCCAGCAGCCAAGACAGGGTCGCCTACGAGCAGTACTTC.